This T cell receptor (beta chain) was recovered during a study of cytomegalovirus exposure and HLA in healthy donors. Study-wide results and limits: Several V segments, TRBV6-2 and TRBV6-3 among them, could not be told apart and were dropped. One cluster of highly shared sequence variants probably arose as a sequencing artifact.

The PCR used 60 Vbeta and 13 Jbeta primers. In the authors' methods: Some 9.9 million shared chains were among some 75 million unique TCR beta chains counted in a later analysis. The repertoire was sequenced with immunoSEQ multiplex PCR; TCRdb's copy has only in-frame clones and lacks some. V and J calls and clone size are given by that table; D and trimming were obtained from the DNA. This listing includes 30,000 to 40,000 clones. V was trimmed by 0 bases and J by 8 bases, leaving 13 bases between them. This CDR3 has 13 amino acids. CDR1 GTSNPN and CDR2 SVGIG come from the germline V gene (reference sequence). Details on this clone: The antigen remains undetermined.

The source material was PBMCs. The sequence came from a woman aged 40 to 50 in good health and CMV-seropositive. The V and J genes are TRBV30 and TRBJ1-2; D is possibly TRBD1 (5 bases). The CDR3 DNA follows: TGTGCCTGGAGTGTAATCGACAGTGGAGGCTACACCTTC. As protein: CAWSVIDSGGYTF.